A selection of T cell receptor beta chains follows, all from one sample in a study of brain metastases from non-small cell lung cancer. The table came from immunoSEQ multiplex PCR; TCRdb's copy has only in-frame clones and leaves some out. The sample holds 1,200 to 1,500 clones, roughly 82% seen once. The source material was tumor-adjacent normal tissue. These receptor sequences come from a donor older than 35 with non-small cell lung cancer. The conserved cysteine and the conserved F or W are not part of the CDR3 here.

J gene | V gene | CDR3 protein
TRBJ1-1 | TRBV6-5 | ASRPLQRTEAF
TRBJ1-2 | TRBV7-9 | ASSGWTGGEGYGYT
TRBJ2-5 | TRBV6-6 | ASSLYSSGRGGETQY
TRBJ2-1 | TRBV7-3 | ASSLAPSGYNEQF
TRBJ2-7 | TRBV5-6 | ASSGPGTAYYEQY
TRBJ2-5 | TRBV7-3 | ASSPGTSGENPYQETQY
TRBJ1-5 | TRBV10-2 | ASSDDLGTQPQH
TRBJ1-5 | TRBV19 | ASSVTGGTQPQH
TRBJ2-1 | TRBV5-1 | ASSPEKAGGNEQF
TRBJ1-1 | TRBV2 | ASSAGLMNTEAF
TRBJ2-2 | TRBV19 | ASTATSVGTGELF
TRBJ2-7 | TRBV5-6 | ASSRLKEQY
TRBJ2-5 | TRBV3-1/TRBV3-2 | ASSQPPGTQY
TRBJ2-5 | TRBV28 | ASSNLAGQETQY
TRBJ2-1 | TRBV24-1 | ATSDLNPGFNNEQF
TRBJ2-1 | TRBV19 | ASSPGGAYNEQF
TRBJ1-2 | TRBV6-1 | ASSSVNYGYT
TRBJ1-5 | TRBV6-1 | ASSEGMVQPQH
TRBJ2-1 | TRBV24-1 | ATSDLGQGEAGEQF
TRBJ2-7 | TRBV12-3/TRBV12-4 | ASSFGGEQY
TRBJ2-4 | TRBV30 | AWGRGRTALAKNIQY
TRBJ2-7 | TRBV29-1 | SVRDRVVYEQY
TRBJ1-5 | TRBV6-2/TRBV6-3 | ASSFPPRRGNQPQH
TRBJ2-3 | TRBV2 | ASSEMEQISIDTQY
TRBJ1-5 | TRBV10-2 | ASSESPGNSNQPQH
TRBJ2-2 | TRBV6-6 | ASSGANTGELF
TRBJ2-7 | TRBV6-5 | ASSPGDSLSYEQY
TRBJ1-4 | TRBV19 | ASSPHPGQGSTNEKLF
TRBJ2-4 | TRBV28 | ASTLMGRPPFGNIQY
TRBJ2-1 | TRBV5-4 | ASSLLGEQF
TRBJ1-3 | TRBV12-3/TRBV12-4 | ASGPGNTIY
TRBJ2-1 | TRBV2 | ASSERGNSYNEQF
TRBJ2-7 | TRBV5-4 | ASSLVGGSYEQY
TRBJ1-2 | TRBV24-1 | ATSDLGTSYGYT
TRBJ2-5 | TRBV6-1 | ASSDSGRAQETQY
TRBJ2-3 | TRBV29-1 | SVEYYFTDTQY
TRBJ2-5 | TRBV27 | ASSSYLQGGRETQY
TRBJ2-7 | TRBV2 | ASQPLYEQY